Reported below is one T cell receptor beta chain. The data are from a study of control samples from healthy donors and cancer patients. Method: immunoSEQ multiplex PCR; TCRdb's copy keeps in-frame clones and lacks some. The sample carries around 64,000 clones, roughly 90% recorded once. The V and J ends lost 4 bases and 5 bases respectively, with 14 bases between them. Germline values: CDR1 LGHDT, CDR2 YNNKEL (reference sequence). This CDR3 has 14 residues. V gene TRBV3-1 (or the pseudogene TRBV3-2) combines with J gene TRBJ2-5; D is undetermined. The sequenced sample was PBMCs. The receptor was isolated from a man aged 60 to 75 with colorectal cancer. CDR3 amino acids: CASSLTRSTETQYF. The DNA for the CDR3 is TGTGCCAGCAGCCTAACGAGGTCCACTGAGACCCAGTACTTC.